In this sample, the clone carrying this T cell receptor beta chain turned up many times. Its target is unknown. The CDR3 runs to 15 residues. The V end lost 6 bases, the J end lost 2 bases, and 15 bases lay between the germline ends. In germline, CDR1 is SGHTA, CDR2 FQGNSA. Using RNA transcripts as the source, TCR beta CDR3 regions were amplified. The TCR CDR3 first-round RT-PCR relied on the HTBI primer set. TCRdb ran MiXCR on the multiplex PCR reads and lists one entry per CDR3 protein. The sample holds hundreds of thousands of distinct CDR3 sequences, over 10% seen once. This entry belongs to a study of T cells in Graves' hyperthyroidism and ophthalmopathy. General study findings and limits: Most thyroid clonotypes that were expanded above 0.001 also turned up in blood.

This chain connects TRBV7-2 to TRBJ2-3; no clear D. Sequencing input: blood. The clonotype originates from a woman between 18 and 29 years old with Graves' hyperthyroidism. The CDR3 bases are TGTGCCAGCAGTCCAGGCGGCTATTACACAGATACGCAGTATTTT. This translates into CASSPGGYYTDTQYF.